This T cell receptor (beta chain) was recovered during a study of CD8 T cells in ankylosing spondylitis. Findings and caveats of the study: A TCR beta motif of roughly eight highly homologous variants appeared characteristic of ankylosing spondylitis blood. There was reportedly significant enrichment of clones that were disease-linked in matched ankylosing spondylitis synovial fluid. Disease-linked clones were CD8+ and relatively rare in peripheral blood. Several of the motif variants were reported before in synovial fluid and blood from reactive arthritis.

There are 15 residues in the CDR3. V lost 3 bases and J lost 7, with 14 bases in between. From germline, CDR1 is SGDLS and CDR2 YYNGEE. In this sample, this clonotype turned up a few times. The antigen is unknown. TCRdb re-called the 5' RACE reads through MiXCR, storing one row per CDR3 protein. Of about 42,000 distinct CDR3 sequences listed, around 3.8% are singletons. Sequencing was carried out using blood, either unsorted or a sorted T cell fraction (not recorded which). The chain has TRBV9 and TRBJ1-6; D is ambiguous. The TCR comes from a female donor with ankylosing spondylitis or in good health (not recorded which). The CDR3 region is CASSDNPLRNSPLHF. CDR3 nucleotides: TGTGCCAGCAGCGATAATCCCCTTCGGAATTCACCCCTCCACTTT. The variable domain in full, completed from reference TRBV9 and TRBJ1-6, reads DSGVTQTPKHLITATGQRVTLRCSPRSGDLSVYWYQQSLDQGLQFLIQYYNGEERAKGNILERFSAQQFPDLHSELNLSSLELGDSALYFCASSDNPLRNSPLHFGNGTRLTVT.